This T cell receptor beta chain was retrieved from a study of response to subunit inactivated influenza vaccine. TCRdb itself ran the RT-PCR reads through MiXCR, one entry per CDR3 protein. The sample has over 800,000 distinct CDR3 sequences, 20% to 25% seen once. Trimming removed 6 bases from V and 4 bases from J, with 13 bases in between. CDR3 length equals 13 residues. Germline V gene lookup returns CDR1 LNHDA and CDR2 SQIVND (reference sequence). The chain couples TRBV19 to TRBJ2-7; perhaps TRBD1 as D (5 bases). The sequence came from a man aged 45-65 years who received an inactivated influenza vaccine. Sequences were derived from PBMCs from blood, sampled roughly 5 days after vaccination. CDR3 amino acids: CASSGTDRYEQYF. In DNA form, the CDR3 reads TGTGCCAGTAGCGGAACAGACAGATACGAGCAGTACTTC.